These 8 T cell receptor beta chains were sequenced from one sample in a study of shared clonotypes between healthy human individuals. Only CD45RO-negative cells positively selected for CCR7 counted as naive CD8 cells, so terminally differentiated effector memory CD45RA+ cells were excluded. Sequencing used immunoSEQ multiplex PCR; TCRdb keeps in-frame clones, though not all of them. The sample includes under 1 million clones, 80% to 95% of them seen just once. The specimen sequenced was naive CD8+ T cells sorted from blood. Receptors were obtained from a young man in good health.

This clone was counted only a few times. The sample has other DNA sequences that encode this CDR3 too. The chain couples TRBV29-1 to TRBJ1-1; D not resolved. Germline V gene lookup returns CDR1 SQVTM and CDR2 ANQGSEA. CDR3 length equals 12 residues. Trimming took off 3 bases at V and 1 base at J, with 6 bases between the two ends. The CDR3 nucleotides are TGCAGCGTTGAGGCAGAGAACACTGAAGCTTTCTTT. This encodes CSVEAENTEAFF.

This clone came up once. The chain uses TRBV29-1 and TRBJ1-1, with a weak D call TRBD1 (6 bases). The V and J ends lost 7 bases and 2 bases respectively, with 17 bases between them. The CDR3 length is 14 residues. The germline gives CDR1 SQVTM, CDR2 ANQGSEA. The chain's CDR3 is CSGYRVVYNTEAFF. As DNA, the CDR3 is TGCAGCGGTTACAGGGTCGTGTATAACACTGAAGCTTTCTTT.

V usage is TRBV5-1 and J usage is TRBJ2-5; D is possibly TRBD1 (5 bases). V lost 0 bases and J 0 bases, leaving 15 bases between the germline ends. Per germline, CDR1 SGHRS and CDR2 YFSETQ. The CDR3 has 17 amino acids. The CDR3 DNA is TGCGCCAGCAGCTTGGACGTCAGGGCCTCATACCAAGAGACCCAGTACTTC. It specifies CASSLDVRASYQETQYF.

The chain combines TRBV10-2 with TRBJ1-5; D unresolved. Germline V CDR1 and CDR2: WSHSY, SAAADI. CDR3 length: 18 amino acids. Trimming left V 3 bases short and J 3 bases short, with 21 bases between. CDR3 coding DNA: TGCGCCAGCAGTGAAGTTTTTGAGATGGGCCTTTCCAATCAGCCCCAGCATTTT. Protein product: CASSEVFEMGLSNQPQHF.

The chain uses TRBV9 and TRBJ2-3; 9 nucleotides line up with TRBD2. Unmatched junction bases numbered 18, after V lost 0 bases and J lost 4 bases. CDR1 and CDR2 from the germline V gene are SGDLS and YYNGEE. The length of the CDR3 is 20 residues. The CDR3 DNA sequence: TGTGCCAGCAGCGTAGAAGCTAGCGGGGACGCCGACGGTTTTGCAGATACGCAGTATTTT. Protein: CASSVEASGDADGFADTQYF.

The V gene is TRBV7-9, the J gene TRBJ2-3; tentative D call: TRBD2 (5 bases). V was shortened by 1 base and J by 1 base, with 18 bases between the two germline ends. The germline CDR1 and CDR2 sequences are SEHNR and FQNEAQ (reference sequence). The CDR3 has 18 amino acids. Here the CDR3 DNA reads TGTGCCAGCAGCTTAGTAATGGGGAGAGAGTACGGCACAGATACGCAGTATTTT. Its translation: CASSLVMGREYGTDTQYF.

The V and J genes are TRBV10-1 and TRBJ2-7; the D is unclear. The germline gives CDR1 WNHNN, CDR2 SYGVQD (reference sequence). CDR3 size: 12 residues. Deletions cut 3 bases from V and 6 bases from J, with 9 bases between. The CDR3 loop reads CASSEGLGEQYF. For the CDR3, the DNA is TGCGCCAGCAGTGAAGGTCTAGGCGAGCAGTACTTC.

This chain links TRBV5-5 with TRBJ2-7; 7 positions match TRBD2. The CDR3 covers 16 residues. Trimming took 4 bases from V and 2 from J; bases not matched to a gene: 12. Germline CDR1 is SGHKS and CDR2 is YYEKEE (reference sequence). The CDR3: CASSHPEMGGPYEQYF. CDR3 nucleotide sequence: TGTGCCAGCAGCCACCCCGAGATGGGAGGGCCCTACGAGCAGTACTTC.